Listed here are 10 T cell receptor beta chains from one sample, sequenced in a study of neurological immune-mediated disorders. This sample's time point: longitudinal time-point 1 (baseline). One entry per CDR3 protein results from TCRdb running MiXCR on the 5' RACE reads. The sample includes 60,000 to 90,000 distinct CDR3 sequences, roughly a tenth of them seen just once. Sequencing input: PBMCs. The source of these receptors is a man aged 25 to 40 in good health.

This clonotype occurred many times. CDR3 DNA: TGTGCCAGCAGCTTGGCCTCTAGCGCAGATACGCAGTATTTT. Its protein is CASSLASSADTQYF. The chain combines TRBV5-5 with TRBJ2-3, with D maybe TRBD2 (6 bases). The V gene's germline CDR1 is SGHKS and CDR2 YYEKEE (reference sequence). Trimming pared 0 bases from V and 4 bases from J, leaving 9 bases between. This CDR3 is 14 amino acids long.

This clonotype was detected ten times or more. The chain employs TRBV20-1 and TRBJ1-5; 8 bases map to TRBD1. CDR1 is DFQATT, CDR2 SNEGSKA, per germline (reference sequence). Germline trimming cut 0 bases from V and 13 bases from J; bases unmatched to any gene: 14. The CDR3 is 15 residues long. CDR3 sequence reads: CSARDRGREKEGQHF. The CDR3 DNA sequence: TGCAGTGCTAGAGACAGGGGGCGTGAAAAGGAAGGGCAGCATTTT.

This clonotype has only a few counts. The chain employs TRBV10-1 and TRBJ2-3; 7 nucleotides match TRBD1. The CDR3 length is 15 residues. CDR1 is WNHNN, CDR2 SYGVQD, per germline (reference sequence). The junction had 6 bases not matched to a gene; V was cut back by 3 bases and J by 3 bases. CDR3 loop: CASSEQGRTTDTQYF. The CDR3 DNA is TGCGCCAGCAGTGAACAGGGGAGAACAACAGATACGCAGTATTTT.

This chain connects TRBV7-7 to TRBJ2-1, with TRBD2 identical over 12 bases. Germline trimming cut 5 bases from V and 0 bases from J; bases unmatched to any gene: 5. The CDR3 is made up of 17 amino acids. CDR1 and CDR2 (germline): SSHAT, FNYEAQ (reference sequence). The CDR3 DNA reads TGTGCCAGCAGCACCGGACTAGCGGGGAGCTCCTACAATGAGCAGTTCTTC. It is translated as CASSTGLAGSSYNEQFF.

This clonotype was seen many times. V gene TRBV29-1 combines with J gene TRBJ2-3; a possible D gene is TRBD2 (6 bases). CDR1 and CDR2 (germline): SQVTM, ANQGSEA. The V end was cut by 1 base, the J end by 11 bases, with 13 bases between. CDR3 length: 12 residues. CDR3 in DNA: TGCAGCGTTGAAGCGGACGGGGGAGGGCAGTATTTT. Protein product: CSVEADGGGQYF.

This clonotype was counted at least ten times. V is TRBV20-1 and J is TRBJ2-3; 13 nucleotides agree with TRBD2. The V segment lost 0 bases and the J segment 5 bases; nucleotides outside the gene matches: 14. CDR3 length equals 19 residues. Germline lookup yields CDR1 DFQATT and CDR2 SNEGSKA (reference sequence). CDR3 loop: CSARDPDLGLAGLRDTQYF. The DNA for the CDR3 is TGCAGTGCTAGAGATCCCGACTTGGGACTAGCGGGATTACGAGATACGCAGTATTTT.

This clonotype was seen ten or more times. The DNA of the CDR3 is TGCGCCAGCAGTAAACGGCCATGGGAGCAGTTCTTC. It codes for CASSKRPWEQFF. The chain is built from TRBV5-1 and TRBJ2-1; D gene unclear. Trimming cost V 5 bases and J 10 bases, with 13 bases left between them. The germline V gene encodes CDR1 SGHRS and CDR2 YFSETQ. The CDR3 loop spans 12 amino acids.

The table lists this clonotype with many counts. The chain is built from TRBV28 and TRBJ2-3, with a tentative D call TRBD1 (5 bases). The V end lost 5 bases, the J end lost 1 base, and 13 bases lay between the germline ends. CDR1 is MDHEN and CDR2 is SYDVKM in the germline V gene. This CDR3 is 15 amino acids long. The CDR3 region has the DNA TGTGCCAGCAGTACCTTGACAGAAGGCACAGATACGCAGTATTTT. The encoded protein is CASSTLTEGTDTQYF.

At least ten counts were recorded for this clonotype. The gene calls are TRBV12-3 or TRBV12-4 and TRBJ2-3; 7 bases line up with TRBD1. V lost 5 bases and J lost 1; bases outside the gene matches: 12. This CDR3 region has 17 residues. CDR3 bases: TGTGCCAGCAGTAGAAAACTGACCGGGACAGGCACAGATACGCAGTATTTT. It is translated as CASSRKLTGTGTDTQYF.

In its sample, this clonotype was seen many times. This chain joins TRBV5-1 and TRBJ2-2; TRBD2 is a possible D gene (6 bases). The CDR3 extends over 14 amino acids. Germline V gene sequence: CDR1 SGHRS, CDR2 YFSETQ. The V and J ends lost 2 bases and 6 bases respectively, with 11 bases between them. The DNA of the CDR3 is TGCGCCAGCAGCTTAGGAGGGTCTGCCGGGGAGCTGTTTTTT. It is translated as CASSLGGSAGELFF.